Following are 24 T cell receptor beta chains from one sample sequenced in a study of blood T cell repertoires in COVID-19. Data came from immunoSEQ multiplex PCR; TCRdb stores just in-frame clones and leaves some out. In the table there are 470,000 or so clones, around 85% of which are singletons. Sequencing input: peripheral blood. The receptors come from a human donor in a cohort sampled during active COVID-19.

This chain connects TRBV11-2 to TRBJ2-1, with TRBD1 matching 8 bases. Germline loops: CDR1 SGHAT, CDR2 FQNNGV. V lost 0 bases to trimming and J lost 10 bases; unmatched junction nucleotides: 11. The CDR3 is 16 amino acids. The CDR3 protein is CASSLDLGQVFREQFF. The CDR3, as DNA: TGTGCCAGCAGCTTAGATTTGGGACAGGTTTTTCGAGAGCAGTTCTTC. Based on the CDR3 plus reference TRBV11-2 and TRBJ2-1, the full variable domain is EAGVAQSPRYKIIEKRQSVAFWCNPISGHATLYWYQQILGQGPKLLIQFQNNGVVDDSQLPKDRFSAERLKGVDSTLKIQPAKLEDSAVYLCASSLDLGQVFREQFFGPGTRLTVL.

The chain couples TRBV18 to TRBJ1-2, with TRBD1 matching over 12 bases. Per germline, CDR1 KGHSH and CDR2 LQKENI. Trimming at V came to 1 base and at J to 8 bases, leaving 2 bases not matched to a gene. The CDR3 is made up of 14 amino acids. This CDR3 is CASSPQGTGGGYTF. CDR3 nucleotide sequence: TGTGCCAGCTCACCACAGGGGACAGGGGGCGGCTACACCTTC.

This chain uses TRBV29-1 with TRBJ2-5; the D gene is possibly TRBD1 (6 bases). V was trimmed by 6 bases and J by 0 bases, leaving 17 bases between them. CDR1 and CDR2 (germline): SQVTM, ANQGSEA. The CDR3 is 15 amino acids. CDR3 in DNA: TGCAGCGTCCGTCAACAGGGTTGGGACCAAGAGACCCAGTACTTC. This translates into CSVRQQGWDQETQYF.

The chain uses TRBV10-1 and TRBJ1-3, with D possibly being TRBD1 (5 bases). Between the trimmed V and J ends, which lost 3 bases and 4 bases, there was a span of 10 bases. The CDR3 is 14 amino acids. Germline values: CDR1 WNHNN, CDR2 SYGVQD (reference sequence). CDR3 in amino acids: CASSDQGYGNTIYF. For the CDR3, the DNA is TGCGCCAGCAGTGATCAGGGTTACGGAAACACCATATATTTT.

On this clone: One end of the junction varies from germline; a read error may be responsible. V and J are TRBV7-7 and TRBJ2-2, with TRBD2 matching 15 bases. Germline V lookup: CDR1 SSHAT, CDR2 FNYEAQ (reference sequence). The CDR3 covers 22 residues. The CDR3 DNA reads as TGTGCTAGCAGCTCCATCTTCAGCGGACTAGCGGGAGGGAGCACGAACACCGGGGAGCTGTTTTTT. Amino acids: CASSSIFSGLAGGSTNTGELFF. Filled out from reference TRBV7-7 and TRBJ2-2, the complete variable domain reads GAGVSQSPRYKVTKRGQDVTLRCDPISSHATLYWYQQALGQGPEFLTYFNYEAQPDKSGLPSDRFSAERPEGSISTLTIQRTEQRDSAMYRCASSSIFSGLAGGSTNTGELFFGEGSRLTVL.

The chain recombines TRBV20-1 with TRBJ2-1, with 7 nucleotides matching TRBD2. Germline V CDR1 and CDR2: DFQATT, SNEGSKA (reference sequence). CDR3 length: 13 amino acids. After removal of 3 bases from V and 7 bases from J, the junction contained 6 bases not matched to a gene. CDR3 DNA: TGCAGTGCTAGTCGCGGGAGTAGGAATGAGCAGTTCTTC. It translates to CSASRGSRNEQFF.

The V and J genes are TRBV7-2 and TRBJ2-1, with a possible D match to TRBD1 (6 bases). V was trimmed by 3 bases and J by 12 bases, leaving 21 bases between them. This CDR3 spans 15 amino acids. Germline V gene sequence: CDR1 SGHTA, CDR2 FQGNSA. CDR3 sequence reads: CASSFRTAARPRQFF. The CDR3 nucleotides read TGTGCCAGCAGCTTTAGGACAGCCGCCAGACCGCGGCAGTTCTTC. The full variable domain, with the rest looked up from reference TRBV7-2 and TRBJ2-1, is GAGVSQSPSNKVTEKGKDVELRCDPISGHTALYWYRQSLGQGLEFLIYFQGNSAPDKSGLPSDRFSAERTGGSVSTLTIQRTQQEDSAVYLCASSFRTAARPRQFFGPGTRLTVL.

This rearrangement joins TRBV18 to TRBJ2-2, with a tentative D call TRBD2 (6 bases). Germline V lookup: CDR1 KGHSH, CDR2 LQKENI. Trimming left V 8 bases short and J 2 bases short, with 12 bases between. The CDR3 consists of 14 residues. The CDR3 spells CASTDYTNTGELFF. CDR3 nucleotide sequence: TGTGCCAGCACGGACTACACCAACACCGGGGAGCTGTTTTTT. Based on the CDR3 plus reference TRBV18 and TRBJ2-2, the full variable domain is NAGVMQNPRHLVRRRGQEARLRCSPMKGHSHVYWYRQLPEEGLKFMVYLQKENIIDESGMPKERFSAEFPKEGPSILRIQQVVRGDSAAYFCASTDYTNTGELFFGEGSRLTVL.

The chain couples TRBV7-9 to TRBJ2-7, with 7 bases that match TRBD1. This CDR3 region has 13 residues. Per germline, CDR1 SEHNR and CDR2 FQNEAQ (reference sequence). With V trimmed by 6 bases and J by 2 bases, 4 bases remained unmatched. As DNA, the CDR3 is TGTGCCAGCAGGGGACAGTTTCCCTACGAGCAGTACTTC. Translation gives CASRGQFPYEQYF.

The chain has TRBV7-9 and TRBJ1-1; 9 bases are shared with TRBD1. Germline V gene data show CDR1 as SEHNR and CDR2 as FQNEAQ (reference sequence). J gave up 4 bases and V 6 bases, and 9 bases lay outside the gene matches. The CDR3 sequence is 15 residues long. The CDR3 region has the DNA TGTGCCAGCAGTCATGGCCGGGACAGGGCCACTGAAGCTTTCTTT. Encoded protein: CASSHGRDRATEAFF.

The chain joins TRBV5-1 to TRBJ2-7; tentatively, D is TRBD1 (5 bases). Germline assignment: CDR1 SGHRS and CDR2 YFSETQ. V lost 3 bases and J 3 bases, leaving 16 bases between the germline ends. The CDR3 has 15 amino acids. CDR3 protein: CASSYGSGLIYEQYF. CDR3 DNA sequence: TGCGCCAGCAGCTACGGGTCAGGGCTAATCTACGAGCAGTACTTC.

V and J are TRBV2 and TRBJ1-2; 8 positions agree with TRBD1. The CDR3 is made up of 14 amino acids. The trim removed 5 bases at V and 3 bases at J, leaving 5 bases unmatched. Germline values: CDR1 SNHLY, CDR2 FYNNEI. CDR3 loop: CASSRDRGDYGYTF. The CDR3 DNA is TGTGCCAGCAGTAGAGACAGGGGTGACTATGGCTACACCTTC.

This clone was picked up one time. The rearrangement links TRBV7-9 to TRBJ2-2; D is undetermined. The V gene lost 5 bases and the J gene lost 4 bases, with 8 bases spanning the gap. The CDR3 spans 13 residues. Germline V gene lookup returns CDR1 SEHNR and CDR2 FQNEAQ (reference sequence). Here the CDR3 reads CASSPVFTGELFF. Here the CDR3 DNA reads TGTGCCAGCAGCCCGGTTTTCACCGGGGAGCTGTTTTTT. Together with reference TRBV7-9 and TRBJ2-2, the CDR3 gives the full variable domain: DTGVSQNPRHKITKRGQNVTFRCDPISEHNRLYWYRQTLGQGPEFLTYFQNEAQLEKSRLLSDRFSAERPKGSFSTLEIQRTEQGDSAMYLCASSPVFTGELFFGEGSRLTVL.

The CDR3 loop reads CASSYIQNTEAFF. The CDR3 coding sequence is TGTGCCAGCAGTTACATACAGAACACTGAAGCTTTCTTT. The chain employs TRBV6-5 and TRBJ1-1; D ambiguous. Germline V gene data show CDR1 as MNHEY and CDR2 as SVGAGI. V lost 2 bases to trimming and J lost 1 base, with 5 bases between them. The CDR3 is 13 residues long.

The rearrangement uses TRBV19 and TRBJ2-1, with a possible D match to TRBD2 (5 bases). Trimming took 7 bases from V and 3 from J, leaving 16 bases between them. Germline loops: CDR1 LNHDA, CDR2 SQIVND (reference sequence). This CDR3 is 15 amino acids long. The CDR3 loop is CASTGTQNYYNEQFF. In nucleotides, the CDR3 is TGTGCCAGTACGGGAACTCAAAACTACTACAATGAGCAGTTCTTC.

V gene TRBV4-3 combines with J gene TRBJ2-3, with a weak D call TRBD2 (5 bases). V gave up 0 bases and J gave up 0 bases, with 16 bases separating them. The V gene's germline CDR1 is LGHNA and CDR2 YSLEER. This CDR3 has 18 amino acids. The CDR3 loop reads CASSQEHTLGGSTDTQYF. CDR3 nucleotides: TGCGCCAGCAGCCAAGAGCATACACTAGGCGGGAGCACAGATACGCAGTATTTT.

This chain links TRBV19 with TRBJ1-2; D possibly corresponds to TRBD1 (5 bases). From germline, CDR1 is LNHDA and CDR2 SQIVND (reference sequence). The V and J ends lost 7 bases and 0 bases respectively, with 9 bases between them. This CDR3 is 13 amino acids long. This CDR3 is CASMGGPNYGYTF. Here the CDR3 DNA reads TGTGCCAGTATGGGGGGACCTAACTATGGCTACACCTTC.

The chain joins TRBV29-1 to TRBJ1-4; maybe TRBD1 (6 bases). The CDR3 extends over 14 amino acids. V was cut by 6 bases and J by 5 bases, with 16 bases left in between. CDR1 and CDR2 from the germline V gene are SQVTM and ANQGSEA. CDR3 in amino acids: CSVFGWTDNEKLFF. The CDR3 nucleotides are TGCAGCGTCTTCGGGTGGACAGACAATGAAAAACTGTTTTTT.

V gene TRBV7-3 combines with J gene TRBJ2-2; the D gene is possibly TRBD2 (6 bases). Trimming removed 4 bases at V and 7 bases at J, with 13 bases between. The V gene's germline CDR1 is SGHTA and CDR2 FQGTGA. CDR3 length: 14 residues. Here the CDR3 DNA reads TGTGCCAGCAGCTCGGGACTCCAGTTCGGGGAGCTGTTTTTT. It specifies CASSSGLQFGELFF.

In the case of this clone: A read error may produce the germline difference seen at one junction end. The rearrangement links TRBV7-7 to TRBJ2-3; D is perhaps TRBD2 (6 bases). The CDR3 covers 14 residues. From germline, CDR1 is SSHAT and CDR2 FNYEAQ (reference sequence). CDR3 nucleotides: TGTGCTAGCAGCGCGGGGCTGTCCACAGATACGCAGTATTTT. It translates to CASSAGLSTDTQYF.

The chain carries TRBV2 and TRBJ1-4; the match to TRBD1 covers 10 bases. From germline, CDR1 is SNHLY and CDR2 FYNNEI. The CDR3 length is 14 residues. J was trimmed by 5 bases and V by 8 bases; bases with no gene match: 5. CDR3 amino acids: CASGRTGGNEKLFF. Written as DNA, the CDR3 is TGTGCCAGCGGGAGGACAGGGGGGAATGAAAAACTGTTTTTT. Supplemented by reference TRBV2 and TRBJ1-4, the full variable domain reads EPEVTQTPSHQVTQMGQEVILRCVPISNHLYFYWYRQILGQKVEFLVSFYNNEISEKSEIFDDQFSVERPDGSNFTLKIRSTKLEDSAMYFCASGRTGGNEKLFFGSGTQLSVL.

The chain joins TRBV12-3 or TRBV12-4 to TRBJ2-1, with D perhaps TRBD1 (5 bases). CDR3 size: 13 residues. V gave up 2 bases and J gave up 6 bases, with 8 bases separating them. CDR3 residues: CASSLITGNEQFF. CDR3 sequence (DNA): TGTGCCAGCAGTTTAATCACAGGCAATGAGCAGTTCTTC.

In DNA, the CDR3 is TGTGCCAGCAGCTTAAAGAGGATGGTTTCATTTGGCTACACCTTC. It translates to CASSLKRMVSFGYTF. J is TRBJ1-2 and V is TRBV7-8, with unresolved D. The germline CDR1 and CDR2 sequences are SGHVS and FQNEAQ. This CDR3 has 15 residues. The ends were cut back, 2 bases at V and 7 bases at J, with 17 bases in the middle.

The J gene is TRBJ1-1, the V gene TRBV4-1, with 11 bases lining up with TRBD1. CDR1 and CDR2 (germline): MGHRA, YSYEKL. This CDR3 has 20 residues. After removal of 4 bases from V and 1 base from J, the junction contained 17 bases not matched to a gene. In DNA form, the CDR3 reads TGCGCCAGCAGCCGTAAGCGGGACAGGGGGGCCCAGAACTCGAACACTGAAGCTTTCTTT. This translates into CASSRKRDRGAQNSNTEAFF.